These 25 T cell receptor beta chains were sequenced from one sample in a study of T cell responses to AZD1222 COVID-19 vaccine. Assay used: immunoSEQ multiplex PCR; TCRdb lists only in-frame clones, some missing. The sample carries approximately 200,000 clones, under 95% recorded once. The source material was peripheral blood, sampled 28 days after the second AZD1222 dose. These receptors came from an adult who received the AZD1222 COVID-19 vaccine.

The CDR3 sequence is CASSEQGNSPLHF. CDR3 DNA sequence: TGTGCCAGCAGCGAACAGGGGAATTCACCCCTCCACTTT. The gene calls are TRBV7-6 and TRBJ1-6, with 7 bases matching TRBD1. CDR1 and CDR2 (germline): SGHVS, FNYEAQ. The CDR3 consists of 13 residues. V trimming: 5 bases; J trimming: 7 bases; junction bases outside the gene matches: 2. Looking up the rest from reference TRBV7-6 and TRBJ1-6 gives the full variable domain: GAGVSQSPRYKVTKRGQDVALRCDPISGHVSLYWYRQALGQGPEFLTYFNYEAQQDKSGLPNDRFSAERPEGSISTLTIQRTEQRDSAMYRCASSEQGNSPLHFGNGTRLTVT.

This chain joins TRBV18 and TRBJ1-2; possibly TRBD1 for D (5 bases). The V end lost 4 bases, the J end lost 6 bases, and 21 bases lay between the germline ends. CDR1 is KGHSH, CDR2 LQKENI, per germline. This CDR3 is 16 amino acids long. The CDR3 protein is CASSLGEGTGGDGYTF. In nucleotides, the CDR3 is TGTGCCAGCTCACTCGGGGAGGGTACCGGGGGTGATGGCTACACCTTC.

This chain connects TRBV6-5 to TRBJ1-5; 7 bases align to TRBD1. V was pared by 5 bases and J by 3 bases, with 4 bases of the junction left unmatched. Per the germline V gene, CDR1 is MNHEY and CDR2 is SVGAGI. The CDR3 runs to 14 residues. The CDR3 region has the DNA TGTGCCAGCAGTCGACAGGGTTTCAATCAGCCCCAGCATTTT. Translated, it gives CASSRQGFNQPQHF.

This clone was recorded once. The CDR3 coding sequence is TGTGCCAGCAGCAGTTCGGACTCCTACAATGAGCAGTTCTTC. Its protein is CASSSSDSYNEQFF. The chain employs TRBV6-5 and TRBJ2-1, with no clear D. Germline CDR1 MNHEY, CDR2 SVGAGI. V lost 6 bases, J lost 0 bases, and 9 bases lay in between. The CDR3 has 14 residues.

Notes on this clone: In the same sample, other DNA sequences code for this CDR3. V usage is TRBV5-4 and J usage is TRBJ1-1; 8 bases are a match to TRBD1. The CDR3 has 14 amino acids. The germline gives CDR1 SGHNT, CDR2 YYREEE (reference sequence). The junction had 3 bases not matched to a gene; V was cut back by 4 bases and J by 1 base. DNA of the CDR3: TGTGCCAGCAGCCCCGGACAGGGGAACACTGAAGCTTTCTTT. Encoded protein: CASSPGQGNTEAFF.

The chain combines TRBV21-1 with TRBJ1-1; the table's D gene call, TRBD1, was not cross checked with the DNA. TRBV21-1 represents a pseudogene. The CDR3 length is 17 residues. The CDR3 sequence: CASSKAGTGSLNTEAFF. In DNA, the CDR3 is TGTGCCAGCAGCAAAGCCGGGACAGGGTCGTTGAACACTGAAGCTTTCTTT.

DNA of the CDR3: TGCGCCAGCAGCTTGGACAGGGGAGGCGGCTACACCTTC. This translates into CASSLDRGGGYTF. The chain carries TRBV5-1 and TRBJ1-2; 7 bases align to TRBD1. After removal of 0 bases from V and 8 bases from J, the junction contained 4 bases not matched to a gene. This CDR3 is built from 13 residues. CDR1 is SGHRS and CDR2 is YFSETQ in the germline V gene.

This clone showed up just a few times. J is TRBJ2-3 and V is TRBV7-7; TRBD1 matches at 7 bases. This CDR3 has 15 residues. The germline V gene has CDR1 SSHAT and CDR2 FNYEAQ (reference sequence). V lost 2 bases to trimming and J lost 4 bases; unmatched junction nucleotides: 6. This CDR3 reads CASSLSGTAADTQYF. The CDR3 nucleotides read TGTGCCAGCAGCTTATCCGGGACAGCGGCAGATACGCAGTATTTT.

This chain joins TRBV7-8 and TRBJ2-7; D unclear. The V end was cut by 2 bases, the J end by 2 bases, with 13 bases between. Germline CDR1 reads SGHVS; CDR2 reads FQNEAQ. This CDR3 is built from 15 residues. CDR3 in DNA: TGTGCCAGCAGCTTAAACGGGCTCACTCCCTACGAGCAGTACTTC. Its protein is CASSLNGLTPYEQYF.

The chain combines TRBV15 with TRBJ1-1; tentative D call: TRBD1 (5 bases). The V gene lost 5 bases and the J gene lost 5 bases, with 18 bases spanning the gap. Germline V gene lookup returns CDR1 LNHNV and CDR2 YYDKDF (reference sequence). This CDR3 has 15 amino acids. The CDR3 loop reads CATSPPGHLETEAFF. The CDR3 coding sequence is TGTGCCACCAGCCCCCCCGGACATCTGGAGACTGAAGCTTTCTTT.

The gene calls are TRBV3-1 (or the pseudogene TRBV3-2) and TRBJ1-1; 8 bases fit TRBD1. Unmatched junction bases numbered 2, after V lost 5 bases and J lost 0 bases. This CDR3 is built from 14 residues. CDR1 is LGHDT and CDR2 is YNNKEL in the germline V gene (reference sequence). CDR3 sequence reads: CASSRTGMNTEAFF. The CDR3 region has the DNA TGTGCCAGCAGCAGGACAGGGATGAACACTGAAGCTTTCTTT.

The chain is built from TRBV7-9 and TRBJ1-1, with no clear D. The CDR3 totals 12 residues. Trimming took off 5 bases at V and 8 bases at J, with 12 bases between the two ends. CDR1 is SEHNR and CDR2 is FQNEAQ in the germline V gene (reference sequence). As DNA, the CDR3 is TGTGCCAGCAGCCCCCGGGGAGGGGAAGCTTTCTTT. Translation gives CASSPRGGEAFF.

Here the CDR3 reads CASSQASGGVGETQYF. Written as DNA, the CDR3 is TGTGCCAGCAGCCAAGCTAGCGGGGGGGTCGGAGAGACCCAGTACTTC. This chain uses TRBV3-1 (or the pseudogene TRBV3-2) with TRBJ2-5, with 12 bases matching TRBD2. The V segment lost 1 base and the J segment 4 bases; nucleotides outside the gene matches: 4. Germline V CDR1 and CDR2: LGHDT, YNNKEL (reference sequence). CDR3 length equals 16 residues.

The chain has TRBV5-5 and TRBJ1-1; TRBD1 aligns across 10 bases. CDR1 is SGHKS and CDR2 is YYEKEE in the germline V gene (reference sequence). The CDR3 has 16 residues. V lost 4 bases and J lost 2; bases outside the gene matches: 8. The CDR3 reads CASSQVGQGSNTEAFF. In nucleotides, the CDR3 is TGTGCCAGCAGCCAGGTGGGACAGGGGAGCAACACTGAAGCTTTCTTT.

The V call is TRBV27, the J call TRBJ2-1, with 11 bases aligning to TRBD2. With V trimmed by 2 bases and J by 8 bases, 8 bases remained unmatched. Germline loops: CDR1 MNHEY, CDR2 SMNVEV (reference sequence). The CDR3 covers 16 residues. The CDR3 loop reads CASSLASGGFPHEQFF. CDR3 coding DNA: TGTGCCAGCAGTTTAGCTAGCGGGGGGTTCCCCCATGAGCAGTTCTTC.

This clone was observed a single time. The CDR3 DNA reads TGTGCCAGCACAGCGAACTACGAGCAGTACTTC. This translates into CASTANYEQYF. The chain links TRBV2 to TRBJ2-7; D not resolved. The V gene's germline CDR1 is SNHLY and CDR2 FYNNEI. V lost 7 bases and J lost 3, with 7 bases in between. The CDR3 is 11 residues long.

The genes are TRBV9 and TRBJ1-1, with D maybe TRBD1 (6 bases). V was cut by 0 bases and J by 4 bases, with 10 bases left in between. CDR1 is SGDLS, CDR2 YYNGEE, per germline. The CDR3 covers 14 residues. The CDR3 coding sequence is TGTGCCAGCAGCGTAGAAAACAGGGTCACTGAAGCTTTCTTT. It is translated as CASSVENRVTEAFF. Supplemented by reference TRBV9 and TRBJ1-1, the full variable domain reads DSGVTQTPKHLITATGQRVTLRCSPRSGDLSVYWYQQSLDQGLQFLIQYYNGEERAKGNILERFSAQQFPDLHSELNLSSLELGDSALYFCASSVENRVTEAFFGQGTRLTVV.

This rearrangement joins TRBV24-1 to TRBJ1-1; D remains ambiguous. Germline assignment: CDR1 KGHDR and CDR2 SFDVKD. CDR3 length equals 15 residues. V was pared by 4 bases and J by 3 bases, with 14 bases between. The CDR3 DNA follows: TGTGCCACCAGTGACCCGGGCCGCGGGGACACTGAAGCTTTCTTT. It translates to CATSDPGRGDTEAFF.

This clone was recorded a few times. This rearrangement joins TRBV19 to TRBJ1-5; D possibly corresponds to TRBD1 (5 bases). Trimming left V 5 bases short and J 4 bases short, with 12 bases between. CDR3 size: 14 residues. Germline V gene sequence: CDR1 LNHDA, CDR2 SQIVND (reference sequence). The CDR3 bases are TGTGCCAGTAGTCGACAGCTTATGAATCAGCCCCAGCATTTT. It is translated as CASSRQLMNQPQHF. The full variable domain, with the rest looked up from reference TRBV19 and TRBJ1-5, is DGGITQSPKYLFRKEGQNVTLSCEQNLNHDAMYWYRQDPGQGLRLIYYSQIVNDFQKGDIAEGYSVSREKKESFPLTVTSAQKNPTAFYLCASSRQLMNQPQHFGDGTRLSIL.

The chain joins TRBV27 to TRBJ2-1, with 7 positions matching TRBD1. V shed 0 bases, J shed 10 bases, and the junction held 6 bases outside the gene matches. Germline V gene sequence: CDR1 MNHEY, CDR2 SMNVEV (reference sequence). This CDR3 has 14 residues. CDR3 bases: TGTGCCAGCAGTTTATCTAAGGGGGCCAGAGAGCAGTTCTTC. Translating it yields CASSLSKGAREQFF.

The J gene is TRBJ1-2, the V gene TRBV2; maybe TRBD1 (5 bases). The CDR3 consists of 14 residues. The germline V and J ends were trimmed by 1 base and 6 bases, with 12 bases remaining between them. Looked up from germline, CDR1 is SNHLY and CDR2 is FYNNEI. CDR3 coding DNA: TGTGCCAGCAGTGAAGTGAGGAGGGGTGATGGCTACACCTTC. It encodes CASSEVRRGDGYTF.

The chain couples TRBV11-2 to TRBJ1-4, with a tentative D call TRBD1 (6 bases). V was clipped by 4 bases and J by 8 bases, with 17 bases between them. The CDR3 spans 15 residues. Germline CDR1 is SGHAT and CDR2 is FQNNGV. The CDR3 DNA reads as TGTGCCAGCAGCTGGGGGGGCCAGATTCGGGAAAAACTGTTTTTT. This translates into CASSWGGQIREKLFF.

Here the CDR3 reads CASSPLPWRGTNEQFF. CDR3 DNA sequence: TGTGCCAGCAGTCCCCTACCTTGGCGGGGGACCAATGAGCAGTTCTTC. The chain has TRBV27 and TRBJ2-1; 7 bases align to TRBD2. V trimming: 5 bases; J trimming: 6 bases; junction bases outside the gene matches: 13. CDR1 and CDR2 (germline): MNHEY, SMNVEV (reference sequence). The CDR3 extends over 16 amino acids.

This clone appeared a few times. The sample carries other DNA sequences with the same CDR3. The rearrangement uses TRBV6-5 and TRBJ2-5, with 7 bases lining up with TRBD1. This CDR3 region has 13 residues. Germline V CDR1 and CDR2: MNHEY, SVGAGI. V lost 4 bases, J lost 5 bases, and 4 bases stayed unmatched. The CDR3 reads CASSLTGRETQYF. The CDR3 DNA is TGTGCCAGCAGTTTGACAGGGCGCGAGACCCAGTACTTC.

This chain joins TRBV10-3 and TRBJ1-1, with D possibly TRBD1 on 5 matching bases. This CDR3 is built from 16 residues. The germline V and J ends were trimmed by 7 bases and 0 bases, with 18 bases remaining between them. CDR1 ENHRY and CDR2 SYGVKD come from the germline V gene. The CDR3 loop reads CAITAGDLNLNTEAFF. In DNA, the CDR3 is TGTGCCATCACGGCGGGGGACCTAAATCTGAACACTGAAGCTTTCTTT.